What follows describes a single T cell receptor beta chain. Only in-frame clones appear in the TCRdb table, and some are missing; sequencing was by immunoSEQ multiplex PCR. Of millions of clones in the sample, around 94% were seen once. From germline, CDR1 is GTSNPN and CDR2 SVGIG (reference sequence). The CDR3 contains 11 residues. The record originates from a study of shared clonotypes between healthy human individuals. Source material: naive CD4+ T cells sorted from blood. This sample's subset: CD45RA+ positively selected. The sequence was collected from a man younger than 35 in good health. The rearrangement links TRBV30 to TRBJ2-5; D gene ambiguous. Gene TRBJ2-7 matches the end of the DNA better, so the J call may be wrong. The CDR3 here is CAWGPFHEQYF. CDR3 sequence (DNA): TGTGCCTGGGGCCCTTTTCACGAGCAGTACTTC.